These 30 T cell receptor beta chains were all obtained from the same sample, sequenced in a study of blood T cells in healthy people across ages. A second PCR, run for about 6 to 11 cycles, used a sample-barcoded 5' primer plus a J-beta primer mix. TCRdb re-derived calls from the 5' RACE reads in MiXCR, one entry per CDR3 protein. In the table there are approximately 810,000 distinct CDR3 sequences, 35% to 40% of which are singletons. Material: blood. Every receptor here comes from a man aged 18 to 29 in good health.

This clonotype was counted once. The chain combines TRBV5-1 with TRBJ1-1; maybe TRBD1 (6 bases). Per germline, CDR1 SGHRS and CDR2 YFSETQ. The CDR3 length is 19 residues. Trimming pared 0 bases from V and 5 bases from J, leaving 26 bases between. CDR3 protein: CASSLVWGPHVKQGTEAFF. The DNA for the CDR3 is TGCGCCAGCAGCTTGGTTTGGGGACCCCACGTCAAGCAGGGGACTGAAGCTTTCTTT.

CDR3: CASSLDSFGLQETQYF. CDR3 sequence (DNA): TGTGCCAGCAGCTTAGACAGCTTTGGCCTCCAAGAGACCCAGTACTTC. This chain joins TRBV7-9 and TRBJ2-5; D is ambiguous. The CDR3 covers 16 residues. The germline V and J ends were trimmed by 1 base and 1 base, with 13 bases remaining between them. Per the germline V gene, CDR1 is SEHNR and CDR2 is FQNEAQ (reference sequence). Variable domain in full (rest from reference TRBV7-9 and TRBJ2-5): DTGVSQNPRHKITKRGQNVTFRCDPISEHNRLYWYRQTLGQGPEFLTYFQNEAQLEKSRLLSDRFSAERPKGSFSTLEIQRTEQGDSAMYLCASSLDSFGLQETQYFGPGTRLLVL.

J is TRBJ1-5 and V is TRBV5-1, with TRBD1 matching over 8 bases. Germline lookup yields CDR1 SGHRS and CDR2 YFSETQ. The J segment lost 6 bases and the V segment lost 0 bases, leaving 11 bases of the junction unmatched. The CDR3 loop spans 17 amino acids. The CDR3: CASSLVGGQGAGQPQHF. CDR3 nucleotide sequence: TGCGCCAGCAGCTTGGTAGGAGGGCAGGGGGCAGGTCAGCCCCAGCATTTT.

J is TRBJ2-2 and V is TRBV4-1; D not certain. Trimming took off 1 base at V and 0 bases at J, with 6 bases between the two ends. This CDR3 region has 15 residues. Germline assignment: CDR1 MGHRA and CDR2 YSYEKL. CDR3 nucleotides: TGCGCCAGCAGCCAAGCCTCAGCGAACACCGGGGAGCTGTTTTTT. Amino acid sequence: CASSQASANTGELFF.

This rearrangement joins TRBV13 to TRBJ2-3; 7 nucleotides match TRBD1. With 5 bases clipped from V and 6 bases from J, the junction kept 14 bases outside the gene matches. Looked up from germline, CDR1 is PRHDT and CDR2 is FYEKMQ (reference sequence). The length of the CDR3 is 16 residues. The DNA of the CDR3 is TGTGCCAGCAGCCCTCGACAGGGTCGCTCCGGGGATACGCAGTATTTT. Translating it yields CASSPRQGRSGDTQYF.

This clonotype was counted a few times. The genes are TRBV7-9 and TRBJ2-5, with 8 bases fitting TRBD1. Germline trimming cut 4 bases from V and 4 bases from J; bases unmatched to any gene: 2. In germline, CDR1 is SEHNR, CDR2 FQNEAQ (reference sequence). The length of the CDR3 is 13 residues. In nucleotides, the CDR3 is TGTGCCAGCAGCTCACAGGGGGGAGAGACCCAGTACTTC. As protein: CASSSQGGETQYF.

The CDR3 loop reads CASVSSGYNEQFF. CDR3 DNA: TGTGCCAGTGTATCTAGCGGTTACAATGAGCAGTTCTTC. The J gene is TRBJ2-1, the V gene TRBV19, with 7 bases fitting TRBD2. CDR3 length equals 13 residues. Germline CDR1 is LNHDA and CDR2 is SQIVND (reference sequence). Unmatched junction bases numbered 5, after V lost 8 bases and J lost 4 bases. Full variable domain (remainder filled in from reference TRBV19 and TRBJ2-1): DGGITQSPKYLFRKEGQNVTLSCEQNLNHDAMYWYRQDPGQGLRLIYYSQIVNDFQKGDIAEGYSVSREKKESFPLTVTSAQKNPTAFYLCASVSSGYNEQFFGPGTRLTVL.

On this clonotype: A much larger clone differs by one base, so this may be a read error. This rearrangement joins TRBV4-3 to TRBJ2-1, with D possibly TRBD2 on 6 matching bases. The CDR3 consists of 17 residues. Germline V gene data show CDR1 as LGHNA and CDR2 as YSLEER. CDR3 region: CASNQERGSPSYNEQFF. CDR3 sequence (DNA): TGCGCCAGCAACCAAGAACGGGGGAGCCCCTCCTACAATGAGCAGTTCTTC.

This clonotype was counted ten times or more. The chain has TRBV12-3 or TRBV12-4 and TRBJ2-7; maybe TRBD2 (6 bases). V lost 1 base and J 3 bases, leaving 13 bases between the germline ends. The CDR3 sequence is 15 residues long. The CDR3, as DNA: TGTGCCAGCAGTTTAGACCTAGCGACGAACTACGAGCAGTACTTC. Its translation is CASSLDLATNYEQYF.

V and J are TRBV24-1 and TRBJ2-3; D gene uncertain. Germline CDR1 and CDR2: KGHDR and SFDVKD. The CDR3 totals 14 residues. The V and J ends lost 4 bases and 7 bases respectively, with 14 bases between them. The CDR3 coding sequence is TGTGCCACCAGTGACCCCGGACGAGGAAATACGCAGTATTTT. Translation: CATSDPGRGNTQYF.

The CDR3 is CASSPGTGAGNEKLFF. The CDR3 bases are TGCGCCAGCAGCCCCGGGACAGGGGCGGGTAATGAAAAACTGTTTTTT. The V call is TRBV4-1, the J call TRBJ1-4, with TRBD1 matching 10 bases. This CDR3 contains 16 residues. Trimming took 4 bases from V and 4 from J; bases not matched to a gene: 6. The germline gives CDR1 MGHRA, CDR2 YSYEKL.

This clonotype has a handful of counts. This chain joins TRBV12-5 and TRBJ1-2; TRBD1 agrees at 9 bases. This CDR3 is 13 amino acids long. Germline V gene data show CDR1 as LGHNT and CDR2 as FRNRAP. Unmatched junction bases numbered 7, after V lost 5 bases and J lost 9 bases. The chain's CDR3 is CASGQNRGLSYTF. In nucleotides, the CDR3 is TGTGCTAGTGGTCAAAACAGGGGGCTGAGCTACACCTTC.

This clonotype was picked up one time. The V and J genes are TRBV7-2 and TRBJ2-1, with TRBD2 matching 7 bases. The CDR3 spans 15 residues. V dropped 5 bases and J dropped 3; count of bases not matched to a gene: 7. Per germline, CDR1 SGHTA and CDR2 FQGNSA. The CDR3 reads CASSTRTSGYNEQFF. For the CDR3, the DNA is TGTGCCAGCAGCACCCGGACTAGTGGCTACAATGAGCAGTTCTTC.

V and J are TRBV5-1 and TRBJ1-5; D remains unclear. Germline-derived CDR1 and CDR2 are SGHRS and YFSETQ. V was clipped by 4 bases and J by 4 bases, with 0 bases between them. The CDR3 has 10 residues. The CDR3 DNA reads TGCGCCAGCAGCAATCAGCCCCAGCATTTT. Protein product: CASSNQPQHF.

A word on this clonotype: One end of the junction is discordant with germline, which a read error may explain. CDR3 DNA sequence: TGTGCCAGCAGCGCTACCTACAGGGCGGATGAACAGCCCCGGCATTTT. It is translated as CASSATYRADEQPRHF. The chain employs TRBV6-5 and TRBJ1-5, with D maybe TRBD1 (6 bases). The CDR3 is made up of 16 amino acids. Germline V gene lookup returns CDR1 MNHEY and CDR2 SVGAGI.

This chain connects TRBV6-5 to TRBJ1-1, with 7 bases fitting TRBD1. This CDR3 region has 15 residues. Looked up from germline, CDR1 is MNHEY and CDR2 is SVGAGI. V was pared by 5 bases and J by 1 base, with 7 bases of the junction left unmatched. CDR3 nucleotide sequence: TGTGCCAGCAGTCCCTGGACAGGAGCGAACACTGAAGCTTTCTTT. Its translation: CASSPWTGANTEAFF.

Comments on this clonotype: One end of the junction does not line up with germline, which may come from a read error. The V and J genes are TRBV20-1 and TRBJ1-5, with D maybe TRBD1 (6 bases). CDR3 length: 13 residues. Germline V gene lookup returns CDR1 DFQATT and CDR2 SNEGSKA (reference sequence). The CDR3 region is CSAYGRDNRPQHF. CDR3 nucleotides: TGCAGTGCCTATGGCAGGGACAATCGGCCCCAGCATTTT.

This clonotype was observed a few times. The chain has TRBV12-3 or TRBV12-4 and TRBJ1-5, with TRBD1 identical over 7 bases. The CDR3 runs to 14 residues. Losses at the gene ends were 6 bases for V and 4 bases for J; bases not matched to a gene: 6. Here the CDR3 reads CASRLGTANQPQHF. CDR3 DNA: TGTGCCAGCAGACTTGGGACAGCTAATCAGCCCCAGCATTTT.

Note on this clonotype: It may be a read error: a sequence one base away is much more abundant. The genes are TRBV29-1 and TRBJ1-1; D may be TRBD1 (6 bases). Per germline, CDR1 SQVTM and CDR2 ANQGSEA. The CDR3 extends over 13 amino acids. V was cut by 7 bases and J by 1 base, with 13 bases left in between. CDR3 amino acids: CSAGQITNTEAFF. The CDR3 nucleotides read TGCAGCGCAGGACAGATAACGAACACTGAAGCTTTCTTT.

This clonotype was counted a few times. The V gene is TRBV7-9, the J gene TRBJ1-1, with D unresolved. The CDR3 spans 13 residues. Trimming pared 5 bases from V and 1 base from J, leaving 8 bases between. Germline CDR1 SEHNR, CDR2 FQNEAQ (reference sequence). The CDR3 is CASSPLKNTEAFF. The CDR3 DNA reads as TGTGCCAGCAGCCCCCTCAAGAACACTGAAGCTTTCTTT.

The V and J genes are TRBV4-3 and TRBJ1-2; D remains unclear. CDR3 size: 15 residues. V gave up 1 base and J gave up 7 bases, with 16 bases separating them. Germline CDR1 reads LGHNA; CDR2 reads YSLEER. The CDR3 bases are TGCGCCAGCAGCCAAGGGTTGGACCCGGAGATTGGCTACACCTTC. Amino acids: CASSQGLDPEIGYTF.

In this sample, this clonotype turned up once. The chain couples TRBV13 to TRBJ1-2; D gene uncertain. The CDR3 covers 15 residues. The V gene's germline CDR1 is PRHDT and CDR2 FYEKMQ (reference sequence). V was clipped by 6 bases and J by 8 bases, with 22 bases between them. The CDR3 DNA reads TGTGCCAGCAGTCAAAAGTGGGCCACTACGGGCGGCTACACCTTC. Translation gives CASSQKWATTGGYTF. Variable domain in full (rest from reference TRBV13 and TRBJ1-2): AAGVIQSPRHLIKEKRETATLKCYPIPRHDTVYWYQQGPGQDPQFLISFYEKMQSDKGSIPDRFSAQQFSDYHSELNMSSLELGDSALYFCASSQKWATTGGYTFGSGTRLTVV.

This clonotype occurred many times. V is TRBV7-2 and J is TRBJ1-5; D might be TRBD1 (5 bases). The V gene lost 1 base and the J gene lost 0 bases, with 13 bases spanning the gap. The CDR3 is made up of 17 amino acids. The germline V gene has CDR1 SGHTA and CDR2 FQGNSA. The CDR3 protein is CASSLEGAGGSNQPQHF. The CDR3 nucleotides are TGTGCCAGCAGCTTAGAAGGAGCTGGGGGTAGCAATCAGCCCCAGCATTTT.

The chain has TRBV15 and TRBJ1-5; D not resolved. The V gene's germline CDR1 is LNHNV and CDR2 YYDKDF (reference sequence). Trimming shortened V by 2 bases and J by 5 bases, and 7 bases separated the two germline ends. This CDR3 spans 13 amino acids. The CDR3 protein is CATSRQIDQPQHF. The CDR3 DNA follows: TGTGCCACCAGCAGACAGATCGATCAGCCCCAGCATTTT.

The rearrangement joins TRBV29-1 to TRBJ2-2; the D is unclear. Trimming stripped 5 bases from V and 4 bases from J, with 8 bases between. Germline V gene data show CDR1 as SQVTM and CDR2 as ANQGSEA. This CDR3 is 12 amino acids long. CDR3 nucleotide sequence: TGCAGCGTTCTGGAGAGCACCGGGGAGCTGTTTTTT. Translating it yields CSVLESTGELFF.

This clonotype has just one count. The chain carries TRBV20-1 and TRBJ1-1; TRBD1 is a possible D gene (6 bases). CDR3 length: 17 residues. V was shortened by 0 bases and J by 8 bases, with 25 bases between the two germline ends. Per germline, CDR1 DFQATT and CDR2 SNEGSKA (reference sequence). The CDR3: CSARDSGTSNKDTEAFF. CDR3 nucleotides: TGCAGTGCTAGAGATTCCGGGACATCCAATAAGGATACGGAAGCTTTCTTT.

This clonotype appeared a few times. The CDR3 loop reads CSALDRWETQYF. The CDR3 DNA reads TGCAGTGCCCTCGACAGGTGGGAGACCCAGTACTTC. The V call is TRBV20-1, the J call TRBJ2-5; D possibly corresponds to TRBD1 (6 bases). The V and J ends lost 6 bases and 5 bases respectively, with 13 bases between them. The CDR3 is 12 amino acids. Germline loops: CDR1 DFQATT, CDR2 SNEGSKA (reference sequence).

There are many counts of this clonotype. V is TRBV5-1 and J is TRBJ2-5, with a weak D call TRBD2 (6 bases). With 4 bases removed from V and 2 bases from J, the gap between germline ends came to 12 bases. Germline-derived CDR1 and CDR2 are SGHRS and YFSETQ. The CDR3 is made up of 14 amino acids. The CDR3 sequence is CASSLGTQQETQYF. The DNA for the CDR3 is TGCGCCAGCAGCCTCGGGACTCAACAAGAGACCCAGTACTTC.

The V call is TRBV3-1, the J call TRBJ2-2, with TRBD2 matching over 10 bases. V shed 9 bases and J 2 bases; nucleotides not matched to a gene: 9. Germline values: CDR1 LGHDT, CDR2 YNNKEL (reference sequence). CDR3 length equals 16 residues. The CDR3 DNA is TGTGCCAGTAGTCGAGTAGCGGGGGGAAACACCGGGGAGCTGTTTTTT. Its translation: CASSRVAGGNTGELFF.

In the case of this clonotype: A single base separates this from a much larger clone, so it may be a read error. The CDR3 sequence: CASSSTGFYEQYF. For the CDR3, the DNA is TGTGCCAGCAGCTCCACAGGGTTCTACGAGCAGTACTTC. J is TRBJ2-5 and V is TRBV7-2; tentatively, D is TRBD1 (6 bases). The DNA matches TRBJ2-7 better at its end, which makes the J call doubtful. Per the germline V gene, CDR1 is SGHTA and CDR2 is FQGNSA. This CDR3 region has 13 residues.